This T cell receptor (beta chain) is from a study of T cells in localized non-small cell lung cancer. Overall study results and limits: Density of T cells in blood, when higher, went with longer overall survival. Median about 58 top-100 tumor clones were shared with paired adjacent lung. Measurement of T cell clonality placed uninvolved adjacent lung highest, above the level in tumor. Because researchers sequenced only one region of the tumor, heterogeneity is still possible.

On this clone: The antigen is unknown.

Generated by immunoSEQ multiplex PCR, the TCRdb table keeps only in-frame clones and is missing some. This sample has fewer than 20,000 clones, with 85% to 90% found just once. V was shortened by 6 bases and J by 4 bases, with 9 bases between the two germline ends. In germline, CDR1 is MNHNY, CDR2 SVGAGI (reference sequence). This CDR3 region has 13 residues. The TCR originated in a woman aged 35-70 years with stage III lung adenocarcinoma. The V gene is TRBV6-6, the J gene TRBJ2-2; D may be TRBD1 (6 bases). The sequencing used peripheral blood mononuclear cells, collected before any cancer treatment. The CDR3 bases are TGTGCCAGCAGGACAGGCGGCACCGGGGAGCTGTTTTTT. Residues: CASRTGGTGELFF.